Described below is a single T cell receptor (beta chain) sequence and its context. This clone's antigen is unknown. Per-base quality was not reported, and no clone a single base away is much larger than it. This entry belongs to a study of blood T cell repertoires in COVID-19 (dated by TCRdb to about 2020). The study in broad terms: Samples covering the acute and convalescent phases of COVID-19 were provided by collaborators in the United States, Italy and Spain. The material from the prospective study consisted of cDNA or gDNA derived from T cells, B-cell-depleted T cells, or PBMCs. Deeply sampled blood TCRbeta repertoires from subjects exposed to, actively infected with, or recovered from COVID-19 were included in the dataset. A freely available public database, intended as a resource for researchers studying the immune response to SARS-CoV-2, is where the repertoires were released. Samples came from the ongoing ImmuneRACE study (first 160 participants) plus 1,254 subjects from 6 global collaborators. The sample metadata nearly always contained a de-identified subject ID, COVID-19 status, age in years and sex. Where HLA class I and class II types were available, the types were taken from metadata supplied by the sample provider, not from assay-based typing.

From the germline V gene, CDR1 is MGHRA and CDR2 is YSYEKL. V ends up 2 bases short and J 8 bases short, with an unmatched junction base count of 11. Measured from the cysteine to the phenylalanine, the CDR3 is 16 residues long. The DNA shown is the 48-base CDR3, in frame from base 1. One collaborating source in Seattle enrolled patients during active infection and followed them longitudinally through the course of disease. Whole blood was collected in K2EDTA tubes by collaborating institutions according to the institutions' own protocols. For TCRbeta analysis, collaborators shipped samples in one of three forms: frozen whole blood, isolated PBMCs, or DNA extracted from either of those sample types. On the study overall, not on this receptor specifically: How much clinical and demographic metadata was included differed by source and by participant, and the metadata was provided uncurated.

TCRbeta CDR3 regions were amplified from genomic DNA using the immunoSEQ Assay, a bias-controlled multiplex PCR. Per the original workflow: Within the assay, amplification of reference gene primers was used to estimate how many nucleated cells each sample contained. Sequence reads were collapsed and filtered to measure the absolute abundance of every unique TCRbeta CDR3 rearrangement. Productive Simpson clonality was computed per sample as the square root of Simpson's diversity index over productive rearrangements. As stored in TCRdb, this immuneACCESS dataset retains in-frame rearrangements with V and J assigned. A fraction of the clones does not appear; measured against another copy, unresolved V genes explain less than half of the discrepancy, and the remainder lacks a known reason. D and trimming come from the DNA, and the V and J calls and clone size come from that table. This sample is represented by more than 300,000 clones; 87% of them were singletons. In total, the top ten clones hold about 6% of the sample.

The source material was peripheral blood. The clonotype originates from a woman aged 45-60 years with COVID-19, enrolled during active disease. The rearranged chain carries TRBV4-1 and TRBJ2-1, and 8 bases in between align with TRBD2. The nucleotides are TGCGCCAGCAGCCAAATCCCCCAGCGGACTAGCTATGAGCAGTTCTTC. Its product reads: CASSQIPQRTSYEQFF.